This T cell receptor beta chain was observed in a study of cytomegalovirus exposure and HLA in healthy donors. On the study more broadly: A later analysis reported the 120 or so validation repertoires used the same platform as the approximately 700 first-cohort repertoires.

About this clone itself: The target antigen is unknown.

Measured with immunoSEQ multiplex PCR; TCRdb has only the in-frame clones, and not every one. The data hold about 64,000 clones, with 85% to 90% observed a single time. The study, taken as a whole, reports: A list of 164 TCR beta chains associated with cytomegalovirus was given.

CDR1 MNHEY and CDR2 SMNVEV come from the germline V gene (reference sequence). Trimming took 1 base from V and 2 from J, leaving 8 bases between them. There are 14 residues in the CDR3. The donors were part of the approximately 120-subject validation cohort, which stood apart from the roughly 670-subject first cohort. V is TRBV27 and J is TRBJ2-5; no definite D call. The source is a woman in her late teens or twenties in good health and CMV-seronegative. Source material: PBMCs. Written as DNA, the CDR3 is TGTGCCAGCAGTTTATTGCAGTCTCAAGAGACCCAGTACTTC. Its protein product is CASSLLQSQETQYF.